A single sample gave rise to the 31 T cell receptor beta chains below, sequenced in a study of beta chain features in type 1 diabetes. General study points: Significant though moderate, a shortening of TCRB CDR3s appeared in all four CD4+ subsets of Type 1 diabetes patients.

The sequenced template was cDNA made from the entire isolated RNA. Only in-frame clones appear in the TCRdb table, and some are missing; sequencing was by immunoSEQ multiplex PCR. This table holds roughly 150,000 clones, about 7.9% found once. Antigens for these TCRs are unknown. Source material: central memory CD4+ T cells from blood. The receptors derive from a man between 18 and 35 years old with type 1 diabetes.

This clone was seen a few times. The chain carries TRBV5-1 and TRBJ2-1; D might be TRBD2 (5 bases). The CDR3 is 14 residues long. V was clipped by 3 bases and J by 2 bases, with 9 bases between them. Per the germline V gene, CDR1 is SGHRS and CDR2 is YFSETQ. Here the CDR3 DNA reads TGCGCCAGCAGCTCGGGATCCACCTACAATGAGCAGTTCTTC. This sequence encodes CASSSGSTYNEQFF.

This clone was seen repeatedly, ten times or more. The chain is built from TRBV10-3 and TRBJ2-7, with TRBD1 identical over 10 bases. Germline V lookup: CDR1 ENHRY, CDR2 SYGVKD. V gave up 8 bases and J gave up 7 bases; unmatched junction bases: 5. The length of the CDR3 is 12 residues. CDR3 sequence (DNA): TGTGCCATCCGGGACAGGGGTGAAGAGCAGTACTTC. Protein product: CAIRDRGEEQYF.

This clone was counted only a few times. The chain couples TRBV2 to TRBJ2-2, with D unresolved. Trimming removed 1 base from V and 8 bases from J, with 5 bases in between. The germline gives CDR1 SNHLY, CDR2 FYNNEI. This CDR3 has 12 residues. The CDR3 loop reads CASSEDAGELFF. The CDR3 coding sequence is TGTGCCAGCAGTGAAGACGCGGGGGAGCTGTTTTTT.

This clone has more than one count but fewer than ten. As DNA, the CDR3 is TGCGCCAGCAGCAGTAGTCTAGCCAAAAACATTCAGTACTTC. Its protein is CASSSSLAKNIQYF. The gene calls are TRBV5-1 and TRBJ2-4; D is unresolved. V gave up 4 bases and J gave up 0 bases, with 8 bases separating them. Germline V CDR1 and CDR2: SGHRS, YFSETQ. This CDR3 is built from 14 residues.

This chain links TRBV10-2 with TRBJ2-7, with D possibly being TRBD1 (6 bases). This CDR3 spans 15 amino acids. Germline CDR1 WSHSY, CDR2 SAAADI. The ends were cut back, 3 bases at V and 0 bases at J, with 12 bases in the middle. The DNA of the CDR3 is TGCGCCAGCAGTGATCGGGACACTGTCTCCTACGAGCAGTACTTC. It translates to CASSDRDTVSYEQYF.

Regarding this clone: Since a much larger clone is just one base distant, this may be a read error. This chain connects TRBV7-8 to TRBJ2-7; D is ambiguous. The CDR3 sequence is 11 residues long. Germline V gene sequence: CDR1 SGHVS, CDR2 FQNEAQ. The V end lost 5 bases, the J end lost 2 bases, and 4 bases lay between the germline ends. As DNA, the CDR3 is TGTGCCAGCAGCCCCGCCTACGAGCAGTACTTC. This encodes CASSPAYEQYF. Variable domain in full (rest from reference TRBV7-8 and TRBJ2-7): GAGVSQSPRYKVAKRGQDVALRCDPISGHVSLFWYQQALGQGPEFLTYFQNEAQLDKSGLPSDRFFAERPEGSVSTLKIQRTQQEDSAVYLCASSPAYEQYFGPGTRLTVT.

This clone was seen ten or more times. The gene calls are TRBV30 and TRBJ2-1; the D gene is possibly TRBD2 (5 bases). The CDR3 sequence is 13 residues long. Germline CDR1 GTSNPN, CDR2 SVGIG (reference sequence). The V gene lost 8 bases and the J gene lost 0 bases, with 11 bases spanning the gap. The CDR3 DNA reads TGTGCCGCGACGGAGGACTCCTACAATGAGCAGTTCTTC. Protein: CAATEDSYNEQFF.

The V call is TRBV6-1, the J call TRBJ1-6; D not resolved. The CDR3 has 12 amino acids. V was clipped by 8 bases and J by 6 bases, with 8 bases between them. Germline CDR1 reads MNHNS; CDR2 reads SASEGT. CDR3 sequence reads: CASWASNSPLHF. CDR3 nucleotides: TGTGCCAGCTGGGCCTCTAATTCACCCCTCCACTTT.

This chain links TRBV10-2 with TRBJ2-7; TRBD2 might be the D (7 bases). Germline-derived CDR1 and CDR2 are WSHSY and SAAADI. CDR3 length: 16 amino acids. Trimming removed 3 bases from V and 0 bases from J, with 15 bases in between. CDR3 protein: CASSDAWAGASYEQYF. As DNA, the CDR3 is TGCGCCAGCAGTGATGCTTGGGCGGGGGCCTCCTACGAGCAGTACTTC.

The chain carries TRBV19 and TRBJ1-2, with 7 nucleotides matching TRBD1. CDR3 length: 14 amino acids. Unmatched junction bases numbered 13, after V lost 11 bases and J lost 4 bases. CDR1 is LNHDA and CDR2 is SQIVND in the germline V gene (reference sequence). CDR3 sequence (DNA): TGTGCCTCAATACCGGGACAGAAATCCTATGGCTACACCTTC. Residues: CASIPGQKSYGYTF.

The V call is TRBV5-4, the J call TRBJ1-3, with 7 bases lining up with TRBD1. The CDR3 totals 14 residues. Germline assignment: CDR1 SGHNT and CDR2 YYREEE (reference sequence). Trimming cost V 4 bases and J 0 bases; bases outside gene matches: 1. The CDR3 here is CASSRQGSGNTIYF. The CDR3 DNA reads TGTGCCAGCAGCCGACAGGGCTCTGGAAACACCATATATTTT.

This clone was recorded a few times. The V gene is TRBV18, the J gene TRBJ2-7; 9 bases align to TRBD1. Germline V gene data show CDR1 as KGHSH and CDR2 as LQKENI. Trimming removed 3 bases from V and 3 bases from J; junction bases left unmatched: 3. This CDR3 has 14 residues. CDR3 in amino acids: CASSPGTGNYEQYF. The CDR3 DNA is TGTGCCAGCTCACCCGGGACAGGGAACTACGAGCAGTACTTC.

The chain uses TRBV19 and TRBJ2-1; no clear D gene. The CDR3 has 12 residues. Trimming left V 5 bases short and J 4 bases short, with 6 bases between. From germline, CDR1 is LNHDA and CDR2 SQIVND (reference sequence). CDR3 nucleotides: TGTGCCAGTAGTCTCCAGTACAATGAGCAGTTCTTC. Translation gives CASSLQYNEQFF.

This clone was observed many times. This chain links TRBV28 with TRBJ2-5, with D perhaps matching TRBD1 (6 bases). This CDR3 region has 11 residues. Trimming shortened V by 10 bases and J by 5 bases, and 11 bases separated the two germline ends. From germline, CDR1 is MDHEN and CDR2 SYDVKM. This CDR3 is CAIRGAETQYF. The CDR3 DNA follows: TGTGCCATCAGGGGAGCGGAGACCCAGTACTTC. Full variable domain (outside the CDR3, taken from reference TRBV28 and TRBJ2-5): DVKVTQSSRYLVKRTGEKVFLECVQDMDHENMFWYRQDPGLGLRLIYFSYDVKMKEKGDIPEGYSVSREKKERFSLILESASTNQTSMYLCAIRGAETQYFGPGTRLLVL.

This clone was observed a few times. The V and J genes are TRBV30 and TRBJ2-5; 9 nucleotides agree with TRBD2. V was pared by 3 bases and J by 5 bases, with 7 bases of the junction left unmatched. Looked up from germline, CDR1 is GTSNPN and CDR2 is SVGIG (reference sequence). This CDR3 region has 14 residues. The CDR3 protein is CAWSPMAGGETQYF. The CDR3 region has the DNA TGTGCCTGGAGCCCTATGGCGGGGGGGGAGACCCAGTACTTC.

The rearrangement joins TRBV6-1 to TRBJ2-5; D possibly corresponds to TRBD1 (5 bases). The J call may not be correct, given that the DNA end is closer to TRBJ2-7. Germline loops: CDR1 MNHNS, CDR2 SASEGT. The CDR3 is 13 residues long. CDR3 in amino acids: CASRPGITYEQYF. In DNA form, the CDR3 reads TGTGCCAGCCGTCCAGGGATCACCTACGAGCAGTACTTC.

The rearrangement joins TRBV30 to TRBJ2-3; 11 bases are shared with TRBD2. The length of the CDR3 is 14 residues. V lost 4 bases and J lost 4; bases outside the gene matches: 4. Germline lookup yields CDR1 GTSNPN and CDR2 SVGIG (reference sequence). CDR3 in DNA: TGTGCCTGGACTAGCGGGGGGCCTGCAGATACGCAGTATTTT. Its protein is CAWTSGGPADTQYF.

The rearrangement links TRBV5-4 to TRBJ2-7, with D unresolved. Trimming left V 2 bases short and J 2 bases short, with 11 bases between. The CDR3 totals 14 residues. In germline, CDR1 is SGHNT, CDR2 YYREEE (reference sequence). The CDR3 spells CASSFAGNPYEQYF. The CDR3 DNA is TGTGCCAGCAGCTTTGCAGGTAACCCCTACGAGCAGTACTTC.

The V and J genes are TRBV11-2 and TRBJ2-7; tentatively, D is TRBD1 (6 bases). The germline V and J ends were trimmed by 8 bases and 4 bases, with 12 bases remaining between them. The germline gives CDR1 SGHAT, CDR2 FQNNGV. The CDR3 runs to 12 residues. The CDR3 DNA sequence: TGTGCCAGCGCGCGACAGGTTTACGAGCAGTACTTC. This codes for CASARQVYEQYF.

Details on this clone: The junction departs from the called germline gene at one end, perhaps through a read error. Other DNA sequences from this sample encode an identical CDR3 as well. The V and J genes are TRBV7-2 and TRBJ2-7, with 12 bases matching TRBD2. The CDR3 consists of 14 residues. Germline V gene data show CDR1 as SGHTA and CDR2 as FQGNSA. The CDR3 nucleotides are TGTGCCAGCAGCCTAGCGGGGGGGCCCTACGAGCAGTACTTC. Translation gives CASSLAGGPYEQYF.

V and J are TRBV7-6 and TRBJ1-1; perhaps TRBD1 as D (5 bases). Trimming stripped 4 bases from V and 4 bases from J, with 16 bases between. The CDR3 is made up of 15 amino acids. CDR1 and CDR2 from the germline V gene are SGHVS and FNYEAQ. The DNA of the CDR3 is TGTGCCAGCAGCTCGACAGCATCGGAGCCCACTGAAGCTTTCTTT. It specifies CASSSTASEPTEAFF.

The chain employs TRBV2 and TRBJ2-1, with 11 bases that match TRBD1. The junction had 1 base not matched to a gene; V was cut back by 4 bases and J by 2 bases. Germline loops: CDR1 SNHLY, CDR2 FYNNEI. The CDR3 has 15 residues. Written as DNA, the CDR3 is TGTGCCAGCAGTGCGGGACAGGGGGCCTACAATGAGCAGTTCTTC. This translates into CASSAGQGAYNEQFF.

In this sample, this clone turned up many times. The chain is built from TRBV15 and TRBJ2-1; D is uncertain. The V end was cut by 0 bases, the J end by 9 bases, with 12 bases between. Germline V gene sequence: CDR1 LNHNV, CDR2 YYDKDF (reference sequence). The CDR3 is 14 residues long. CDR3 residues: CATSRDGHRVEQFF. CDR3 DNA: TGTGCCACCAGCAGAGATGGTCATCGGGTTGAGCAGTTCTTC.

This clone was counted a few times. The CDR3 DNA reads TGTGCCAGCAGTATAAACGGGGCGGGAATAGCGGACACCATATATTTT. Translation: CASSINGAGIADTIYF. The genes are TRBV28 and TRBJ1-3, with D possibly matching TRBD1 (5 bases). The CDR3 spans 16 residues. Germline V gene lookup returns CDR1 MDHEN and CDR2 SYDVKM. The V end lost 5 bases, the J end lost 8 bases, and 22 bases lay between the germline ends.

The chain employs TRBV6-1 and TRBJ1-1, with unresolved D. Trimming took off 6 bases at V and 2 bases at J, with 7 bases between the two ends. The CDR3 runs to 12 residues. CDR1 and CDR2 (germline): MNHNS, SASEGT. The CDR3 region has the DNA TGTGCCAGCAGATTCTTTAACACTGAAGCTTTCTTT. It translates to CASRFFNTEAFF.

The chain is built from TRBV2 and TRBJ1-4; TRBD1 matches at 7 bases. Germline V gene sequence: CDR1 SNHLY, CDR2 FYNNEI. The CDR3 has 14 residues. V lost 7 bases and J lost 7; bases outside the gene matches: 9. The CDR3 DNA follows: TGTGCCAGCACCTGGACAGGCGAGAGTGAAAAACTGTTTTTT. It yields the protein CASTWTGESEKLFF.

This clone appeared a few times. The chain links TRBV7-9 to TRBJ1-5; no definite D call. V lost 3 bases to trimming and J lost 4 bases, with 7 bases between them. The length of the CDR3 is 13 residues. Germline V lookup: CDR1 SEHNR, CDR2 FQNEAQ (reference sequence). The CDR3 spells CASSFGLNQPQHF. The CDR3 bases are TGTGCCAGCAGCTTCGGTCTGAATCAGCCCCAGCATTTT.

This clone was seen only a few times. CDR3 protein: CASSLTGYEQYF. The CDR3 DNA sequence: TGTGCCAGCAGTTTAACCGGCTACGAGCAGTACTTC. The V gene is TRBV28, the J gene TRBJ2-7; D remains ambiguous. Trimming removed 2 bases from V and 3 bases from J, with 5 bases in between. Germline lookup yields CDR1 MDHEN and CDR2 SYDVKM. CDR3 length equals 12 residues.

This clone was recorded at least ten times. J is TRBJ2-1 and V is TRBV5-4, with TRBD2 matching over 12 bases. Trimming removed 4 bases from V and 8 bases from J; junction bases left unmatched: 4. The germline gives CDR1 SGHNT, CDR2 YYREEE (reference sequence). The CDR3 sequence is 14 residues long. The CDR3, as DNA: TGTGCCAGCAGCCCGCTAGCGGGAGGGGATGAGCAGTTCTTC. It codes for CASSPLAGGDEQFF.

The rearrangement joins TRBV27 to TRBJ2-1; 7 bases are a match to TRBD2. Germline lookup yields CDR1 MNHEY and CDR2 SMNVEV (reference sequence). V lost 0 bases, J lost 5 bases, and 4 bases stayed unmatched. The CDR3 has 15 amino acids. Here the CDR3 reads CASSLSSGPNNEQFF. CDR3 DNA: TGTGCCAGCAGTTTATCTAGCGGGCCAAACAATGAGCAGTTCTTC.

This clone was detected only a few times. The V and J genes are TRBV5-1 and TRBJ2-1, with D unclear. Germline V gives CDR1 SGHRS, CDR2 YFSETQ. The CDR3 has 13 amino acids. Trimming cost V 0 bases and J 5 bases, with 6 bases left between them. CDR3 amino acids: CASSLGDNNEQFF. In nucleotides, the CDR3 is TGCGCCAGCAGCTTGGGAGACAACAATGAGCAGTTCTTC.